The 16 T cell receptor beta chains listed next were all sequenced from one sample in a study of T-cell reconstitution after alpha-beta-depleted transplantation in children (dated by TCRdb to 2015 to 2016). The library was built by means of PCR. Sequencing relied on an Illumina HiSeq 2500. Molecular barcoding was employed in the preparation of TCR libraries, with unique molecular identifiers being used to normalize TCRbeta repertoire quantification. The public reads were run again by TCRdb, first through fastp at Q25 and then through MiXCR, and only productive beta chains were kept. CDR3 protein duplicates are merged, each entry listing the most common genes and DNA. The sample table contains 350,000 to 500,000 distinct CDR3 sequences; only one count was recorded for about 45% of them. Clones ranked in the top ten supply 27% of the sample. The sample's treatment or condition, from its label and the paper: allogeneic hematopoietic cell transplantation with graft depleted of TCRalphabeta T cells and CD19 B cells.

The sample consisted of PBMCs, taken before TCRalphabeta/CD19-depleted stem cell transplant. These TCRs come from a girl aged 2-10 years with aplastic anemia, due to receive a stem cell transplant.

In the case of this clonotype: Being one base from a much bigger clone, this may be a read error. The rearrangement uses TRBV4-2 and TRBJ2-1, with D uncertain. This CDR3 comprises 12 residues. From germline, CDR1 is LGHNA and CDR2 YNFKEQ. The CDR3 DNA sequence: TGTCCCAGCAGTCTTCGTGTGGATGAGCAGTTCTTC. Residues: CPSSLRVDEQFF.

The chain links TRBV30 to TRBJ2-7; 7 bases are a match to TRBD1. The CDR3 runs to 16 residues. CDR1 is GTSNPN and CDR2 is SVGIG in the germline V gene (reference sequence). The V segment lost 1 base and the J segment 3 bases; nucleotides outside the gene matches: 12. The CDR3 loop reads CAWSDAWGQRNYEQYF. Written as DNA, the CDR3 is TGTGCCTGGAGTGACGCCTGGGGACAGCGGAACTACGAGCAGTACTTC.

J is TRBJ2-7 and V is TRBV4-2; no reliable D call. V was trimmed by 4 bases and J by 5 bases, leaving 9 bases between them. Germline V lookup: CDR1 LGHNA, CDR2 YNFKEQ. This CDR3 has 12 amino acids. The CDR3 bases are TGTGCCAGCAGCCTGTTCCTCCACGAGCAGTACTTC. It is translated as CASSLFLHEQYF.

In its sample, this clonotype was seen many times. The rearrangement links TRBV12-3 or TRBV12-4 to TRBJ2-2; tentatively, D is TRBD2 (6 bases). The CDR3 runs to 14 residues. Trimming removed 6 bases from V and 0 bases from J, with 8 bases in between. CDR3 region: CASRPGANTGELFF. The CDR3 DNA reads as TGTGCCAGCAGACCGGGGGCGAACACCGGGGAGCTGTTTTTT.

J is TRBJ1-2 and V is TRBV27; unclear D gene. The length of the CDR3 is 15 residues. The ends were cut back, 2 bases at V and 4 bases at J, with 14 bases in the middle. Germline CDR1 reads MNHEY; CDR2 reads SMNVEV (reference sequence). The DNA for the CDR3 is TGTGCCAGCAGTTTAAACGCAGCCCTTACCTATGGCTACACCTTC. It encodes CASSLNAALTYGYTF.

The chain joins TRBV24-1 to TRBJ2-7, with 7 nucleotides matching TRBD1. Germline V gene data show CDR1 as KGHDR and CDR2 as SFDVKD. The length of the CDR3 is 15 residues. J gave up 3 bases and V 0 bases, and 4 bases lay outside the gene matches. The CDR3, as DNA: TGTGCCACCAGTGATTTGGGGACAGTCGGCTACGAGCAGTACTTC. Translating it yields CATSDLGTVGYEQYF.

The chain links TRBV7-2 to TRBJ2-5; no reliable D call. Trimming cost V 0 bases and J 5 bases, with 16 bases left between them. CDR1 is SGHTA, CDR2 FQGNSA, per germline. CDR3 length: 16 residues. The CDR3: CASSLALPARTETQYF. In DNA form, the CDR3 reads TGTGCCAGCAGCTTAGCGCTACCCGCTAGGACGGAGACCCAGTACTTC.

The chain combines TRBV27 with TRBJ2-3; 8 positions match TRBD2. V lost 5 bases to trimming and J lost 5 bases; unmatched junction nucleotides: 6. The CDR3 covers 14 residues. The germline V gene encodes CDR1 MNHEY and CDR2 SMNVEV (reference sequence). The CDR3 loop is CASSSGRRRDTQYF. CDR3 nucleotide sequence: TGTGCCAGCAGTAGCGGGAGAAGGCGAGATACGCAGTATTTT.

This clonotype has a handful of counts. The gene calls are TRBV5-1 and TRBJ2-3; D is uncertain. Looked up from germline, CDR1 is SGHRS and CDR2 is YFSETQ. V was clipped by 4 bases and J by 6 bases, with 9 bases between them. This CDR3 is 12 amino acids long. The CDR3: CASSNPRDTQYF. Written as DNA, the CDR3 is TGCGCCAGCAGCAATCCGAGGGATACGCAGTATTTT. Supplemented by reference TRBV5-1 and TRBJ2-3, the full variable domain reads KAGVTQTPRYLIKTRGQQVTLSCSPISGHRSVSWYQQTPGQGLQFLFEYFSETQRNKGNFPGRFSGRQFSNSRSEMNVSTLELGDSALYLCASSNPRDTQYFGPGTRLTVL.

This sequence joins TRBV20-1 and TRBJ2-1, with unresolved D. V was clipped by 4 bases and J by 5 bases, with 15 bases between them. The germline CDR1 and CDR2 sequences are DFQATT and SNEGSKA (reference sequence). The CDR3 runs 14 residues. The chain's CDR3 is CSAKAGKWDNEQFF. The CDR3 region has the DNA TGCAGTGCTAAGGCCGGAAAGTGGGACAATGAGCAGTTCTTC.

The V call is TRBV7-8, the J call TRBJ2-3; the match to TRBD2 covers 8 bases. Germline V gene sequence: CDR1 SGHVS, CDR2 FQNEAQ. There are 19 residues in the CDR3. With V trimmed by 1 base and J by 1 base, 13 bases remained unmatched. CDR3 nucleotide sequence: TGTGCCAGCAGCTTAGGGCGGTCGGTCGCGGGAGGTCGCACAGATACGCAGTATTTT. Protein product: CASSLGRSVAGGRTDTQYF.

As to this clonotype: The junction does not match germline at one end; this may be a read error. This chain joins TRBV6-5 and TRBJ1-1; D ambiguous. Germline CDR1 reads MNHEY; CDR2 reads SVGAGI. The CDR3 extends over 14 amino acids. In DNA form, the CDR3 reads TGTGCCAGCAGTTACTCGAACCAGAGAGAGAACCGATCGTTT. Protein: CASSYSNQRENRSF.

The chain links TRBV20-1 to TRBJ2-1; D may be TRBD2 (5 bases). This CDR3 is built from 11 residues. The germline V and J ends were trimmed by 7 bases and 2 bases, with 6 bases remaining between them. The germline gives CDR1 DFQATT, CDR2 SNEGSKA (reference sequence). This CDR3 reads CSGEPYNEQFF. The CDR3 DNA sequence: TGCAGTGGGGAGCCCTACAATGAGCAGTTCTTC.

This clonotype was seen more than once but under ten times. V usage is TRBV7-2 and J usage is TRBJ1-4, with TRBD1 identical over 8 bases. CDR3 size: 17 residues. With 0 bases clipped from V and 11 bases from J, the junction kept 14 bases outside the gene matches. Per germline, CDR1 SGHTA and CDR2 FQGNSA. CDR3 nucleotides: TGTGCCAGCAGCTTAGCTGCCGCAGGGGGCAATGGGGCTAAACTGTTTTTT. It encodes CASSLAAAGGNGAKLFF.

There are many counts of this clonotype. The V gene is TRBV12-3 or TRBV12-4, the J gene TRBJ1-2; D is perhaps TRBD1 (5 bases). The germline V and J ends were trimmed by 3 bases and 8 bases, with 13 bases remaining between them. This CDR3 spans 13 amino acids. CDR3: CASSFGGAGGYTF. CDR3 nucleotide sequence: TGTGCCAGCAGTTTCGGCGGGGCCGGAGGCTACACCTTC.

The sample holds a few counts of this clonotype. The CDR3 loop reads CASSFLRQTNYEKLFF. CDR3 in DNA: TGTGCCAGCAGCTTTCTCCGACAAACTAATTATGAAAAACTGTTTTTT. V usage is TRBV7-9 and J usage is TRBJ1-4; D gene unclear. Germline V gives CDR1 SEHNR, CDR2 FQNEAQ (reference sequence). The CDR3 covers 16 residues. The V gene lost 3 bases and the J gene lost 6 bases, with 17 bases spanning the gap.